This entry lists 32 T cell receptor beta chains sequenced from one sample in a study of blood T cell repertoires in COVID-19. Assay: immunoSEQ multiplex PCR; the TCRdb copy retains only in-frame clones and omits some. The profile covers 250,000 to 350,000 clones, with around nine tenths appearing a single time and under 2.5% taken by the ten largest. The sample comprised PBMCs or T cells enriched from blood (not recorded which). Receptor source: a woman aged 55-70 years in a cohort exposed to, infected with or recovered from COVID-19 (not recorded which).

The CDR3 DNA follows: TGTGCCTGGAGTGCGCGGGGACAGGGGGCGGGTTCACCCCTCCACTTT. Translation gives CAWSARGQGAGSPLHF. The genes are TRBV30 and TRBJ1-6; 12 bases are a match to TRBD1. After removal of 1 base from V and 9 bases from J, the junction contained 7 bases not matched to a gene. The CDR3 is made up of 16 amino acids. The germline V gene has CDR1 GTSNPN and CDR2 SVGIG (reference sequence).

Here the CDR3 reads CASSLDGQGGDTQYF. The CDR3 DNA sequence: TGTGCCAGCAGCTTAGACGGGCAGGGTGGGGATACGCAGTATTTT. J is TRBJ2-3 and V is TRBV11-3; D possibly corresponds to TRBD1 (5 bases). This CDR3 spans 15 amino acids. Germline loops: CDR1 SGHNT, CDR2 YENEEA. Trimming shortened V by 0 bases and J by 6 bases, and 13 bases separated the two germline ends.

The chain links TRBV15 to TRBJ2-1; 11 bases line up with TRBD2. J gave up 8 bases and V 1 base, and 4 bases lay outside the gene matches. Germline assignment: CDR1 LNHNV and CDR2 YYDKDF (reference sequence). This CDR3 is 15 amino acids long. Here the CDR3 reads CATSRAASGGYEQFF. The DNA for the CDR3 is TGTGCCACCAGCAGAGCCGCTAGCGGGGGGTATGAGCAGTTCTTC.

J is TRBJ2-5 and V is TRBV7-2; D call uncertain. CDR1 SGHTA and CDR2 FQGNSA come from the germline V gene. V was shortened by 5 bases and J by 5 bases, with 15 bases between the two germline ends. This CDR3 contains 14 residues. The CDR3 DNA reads TGTGCCAGCAGCCGTAGCAAGGATTCGGAGACCCAGTACTTC. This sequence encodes CASSRSKDSETQYF.

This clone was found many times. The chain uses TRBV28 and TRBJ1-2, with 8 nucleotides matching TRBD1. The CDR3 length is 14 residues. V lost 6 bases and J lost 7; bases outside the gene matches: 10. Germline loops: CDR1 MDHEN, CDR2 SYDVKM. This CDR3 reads CASSGAGGWSGYTF. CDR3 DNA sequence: TGTGCCAGCAGCGGCGCAGGGGGCTGGAGTGGCTACACCTTC.

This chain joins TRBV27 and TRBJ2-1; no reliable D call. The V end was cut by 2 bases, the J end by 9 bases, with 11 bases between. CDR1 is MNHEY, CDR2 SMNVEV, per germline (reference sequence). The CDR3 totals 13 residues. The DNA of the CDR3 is TGTGCCAGCAGTTTAGTTAGCTCGGGTGAGCAGTTCTTC. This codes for CASSLVSSGEQFF.

CDR3 coding DNA: TGCGCCAGCAGCCCCCTGGGGACAGCCTACAATGAGCAGTTCTTC. Its protein product is CASSPLGTAYNEQFF. The chain uses TRBV4-1 and TRBJ2-1; 7 bases map to TRBD1. The CDR3 loop spans 15 amino acids. Germline V gives CDR1 MGHRA, CDR2 YSYEKL. V lost 4 bases and J lost 2; bases outside the gene matches: 5.

Here the CDR3 DNA reads TGTGCCACCAGCAGAGATCAGGGCCGTGAGCAGTACTTC. Its translation: CATSRDQGREQYF. The chain is built from TRBV15 and TRBJ2-7; D perhaps matches TRBD1 (5 bases). CDR3 size: 13 residues. Between the trimmed V and J ends, which lost 0 bases and 7 bases, there was a span of 10 bases. Germline CDR1 is LNHNV and CDR2 is YYDKDF (reference sequence). The whole variable domain, remainder taken from reference TRBV15 and TRBJ2-7, is DAMVIQNPRYQVTQFGKPVTLSCSQTLNHNVMYWYQQKSSQAPKLLFHYYDKDFNNEADTPDNFQSRRPNTSFCFLDIRSPGLGDTAMYLCATSRDQGREQYFGPGTRLTVT.

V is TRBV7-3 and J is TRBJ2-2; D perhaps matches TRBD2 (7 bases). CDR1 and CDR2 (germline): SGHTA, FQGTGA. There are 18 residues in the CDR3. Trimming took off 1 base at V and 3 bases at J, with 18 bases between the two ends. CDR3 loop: CASSLISGASGHTGELFF. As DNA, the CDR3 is TGTGCCAGCAGCTTAATATCGGGGGCTAGCGGCCACACCGGGGAGCTGTTTTTT.

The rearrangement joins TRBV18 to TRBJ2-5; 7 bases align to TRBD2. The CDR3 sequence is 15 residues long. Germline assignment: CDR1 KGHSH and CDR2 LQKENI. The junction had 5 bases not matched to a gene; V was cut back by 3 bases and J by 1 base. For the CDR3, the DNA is TGTGCCAGCTCACCTCTGGCTAGCGGCCAAGAGACCCAGTACTTC. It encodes CASSPLASGQETQYF.

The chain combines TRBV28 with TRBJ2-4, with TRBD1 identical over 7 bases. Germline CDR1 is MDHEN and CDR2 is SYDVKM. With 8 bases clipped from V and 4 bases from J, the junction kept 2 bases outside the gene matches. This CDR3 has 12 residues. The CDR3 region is CASQDRKNIQYF. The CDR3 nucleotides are TGTGCCAGCCAGGACAGGAAAAACATTCAGTACTTC.

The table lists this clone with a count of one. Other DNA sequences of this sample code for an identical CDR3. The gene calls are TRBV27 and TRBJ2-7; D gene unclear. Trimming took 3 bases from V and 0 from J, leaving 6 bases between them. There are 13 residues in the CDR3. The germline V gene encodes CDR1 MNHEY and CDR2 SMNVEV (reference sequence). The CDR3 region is CASSLADSYEQYF. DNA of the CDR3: TGTGCCAGCAGTTTGGCGGACTCCTACGAGCAGTACTTC.

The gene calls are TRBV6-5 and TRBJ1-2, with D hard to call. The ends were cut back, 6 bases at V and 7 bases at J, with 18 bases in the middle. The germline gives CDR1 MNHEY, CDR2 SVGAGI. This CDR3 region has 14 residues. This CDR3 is CASRPTGKGGGYTF. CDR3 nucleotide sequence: TGTGCCAGCAGACCCACGGGGAAAGGTGGTGGCTACACCTTC.

The CDR3 loop reads CASSLPRDNSPLHF. The CDR3, as DNA: TGCGCCAGCAGCTTGCCACGGGATAATTCACCCCTCCACTTT. The chain links TRBV5-1 to TRBJ1-6; D is unclear. Germline assignment: CDR1 SGHRS and CDR2 YFSETQ. Trimming removed 1 base at V and 5 bases at J, with 7 bases between. This CDR3 has 14 amino acids.

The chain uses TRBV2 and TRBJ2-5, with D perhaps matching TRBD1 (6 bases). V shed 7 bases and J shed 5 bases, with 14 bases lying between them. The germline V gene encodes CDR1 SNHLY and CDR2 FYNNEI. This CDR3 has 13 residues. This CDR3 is CASKGMRGETQYF. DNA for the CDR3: TGTGCCAGCAAGGGTATGAGGGGGGAGACCCAGTACTTC. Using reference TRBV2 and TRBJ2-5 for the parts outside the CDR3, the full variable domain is EPEVTQTPSHQVTQMGQEVILRCVPISNHLYFYWYRQILGQKVEFLVSFYNNEISEKSEIFDDQFSVERPDGSNFTLKIRSTKLEDSAMYFCASKGMRGETQYFGPGTRLLVL.

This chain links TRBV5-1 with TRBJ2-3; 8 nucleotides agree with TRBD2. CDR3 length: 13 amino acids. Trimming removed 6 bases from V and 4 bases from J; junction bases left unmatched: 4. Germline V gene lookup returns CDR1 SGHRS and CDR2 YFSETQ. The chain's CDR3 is CASTHSGADTQYF. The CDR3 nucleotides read TGCGCCAGCACTCATAGCGGGGCAGATACGCAGTATTTT.

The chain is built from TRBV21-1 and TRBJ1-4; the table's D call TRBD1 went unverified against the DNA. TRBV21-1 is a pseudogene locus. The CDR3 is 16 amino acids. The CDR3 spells CASSRTQLKTNEKLFF. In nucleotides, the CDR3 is TGTGCCAGCAGCAGAACCCAGTTAAAGACTAATGAAAAACTGTTTTTT.

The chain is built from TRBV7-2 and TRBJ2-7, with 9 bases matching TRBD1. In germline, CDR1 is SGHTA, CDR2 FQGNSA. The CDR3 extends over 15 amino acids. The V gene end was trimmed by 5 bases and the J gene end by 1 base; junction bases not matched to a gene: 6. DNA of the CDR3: TGTGCCAGCAGCCACACAGGGGGCCCTTCCTACGAGCAGTACTTC. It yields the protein CASSHTGGPSYEQYF.

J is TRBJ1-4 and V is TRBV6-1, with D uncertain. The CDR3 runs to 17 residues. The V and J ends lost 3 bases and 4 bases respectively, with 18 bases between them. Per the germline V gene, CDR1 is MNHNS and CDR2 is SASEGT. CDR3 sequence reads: CASSDKARGLFNEKLFF. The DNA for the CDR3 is TGTGCCAGCAGTGACAAGGCCCGGGGTCTTTTTAATGAAAAACTGTTTTTT.

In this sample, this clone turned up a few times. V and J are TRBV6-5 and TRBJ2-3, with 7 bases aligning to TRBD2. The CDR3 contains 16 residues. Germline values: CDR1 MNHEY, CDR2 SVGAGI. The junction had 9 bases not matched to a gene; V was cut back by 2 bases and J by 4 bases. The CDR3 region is CASSYVGLDGPDTQYF. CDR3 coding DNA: TGTGCCAGCAGTTACGTAGGACTAGACGGCCCAGATACGCAGTATTTT.

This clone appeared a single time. CDR3 bases: TGTGCCAGCAGCTTTTTAGCGGGGGGACGCACACTCCGCAATGAGCAGTTCTTC. It specifies CASSFLAGGRTLRNEQFF. This chain uses TRBV9 with TRBJ2-1; TRBD2 agrees at 10 bases. Germline lookup yields CDR1 SGDLS and CDR2 YYNGEE. Germline trimming cut 4 bases from V and 6 bases from J; bases unmatched to any gene: 16. This CDR3 is built from 18 residues.

The CDR3 region is CASSTRTGNYEQYF. The CDR3 DNA reads TGTGCCAGCAGCACCCGGACAGGGAACTACGAGCAGTACTTC. This sequence joins TRBV14 and TRBJ2-7, with TRBD1 matching 8 bases. The CDR3 runs to 14 residues. The ends lost 5 bases at V and 3 bases at J; junction bases unmatched: 6. CDR1 is SGHDN, CDR2 FVKESK, per germline. The full variable domain, with the rest looked up from reference TRBV14 and TRBJ2-7, is EAGVTQFPSHSVIEKGQTVTLRCDPISGHDNLYWYRRVMGKEIKFLLHFVKESKQDESGMPNNRFLAERTGGTYSTLKVQPAELEDSGVYFCASSTRTGNYEQYFGPGTRLTVT.

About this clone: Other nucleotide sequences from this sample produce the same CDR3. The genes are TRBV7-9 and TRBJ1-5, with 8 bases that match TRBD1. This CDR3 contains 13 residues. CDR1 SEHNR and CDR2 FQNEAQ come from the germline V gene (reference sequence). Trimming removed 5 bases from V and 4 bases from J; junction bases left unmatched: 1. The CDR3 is CASSGQGNQPQHF. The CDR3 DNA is TGTGCCAGCAGCGGACAGGGAAATCAGCCCCAGCATTTT. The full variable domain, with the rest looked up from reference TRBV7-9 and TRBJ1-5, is DTGVSQNPRHKITKRGQNVTFRCDPISEHNRLYWYRQTLGQGPEFLTYFQNEAQLEKSRLLSDRFSAERPKGSFSTLEIQRTEQGDSAMYLCASSGQGNQPQHFGDGTRLSIL.

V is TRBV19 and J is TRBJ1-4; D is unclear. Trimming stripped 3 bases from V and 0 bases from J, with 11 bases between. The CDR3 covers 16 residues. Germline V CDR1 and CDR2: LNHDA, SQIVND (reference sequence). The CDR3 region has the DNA TGTGCCAGTAGTATCCCCACAAGTGCAACTAATGAAAAACTGTTTTTT. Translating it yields CASSIPTSATNEKLFF.

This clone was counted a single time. CDR3 bases: TGTGCCAGCAGTTATTCAGGGGCTTTCAATCAGCCCCAGCATTTT. The encoded protein is CASSYSGAFNQPQHF. V and J are TRBV27 and TRBJ1-5; D possibly corresponds to TRBD1 (6 bases). The CDR3 spans 15 residues. Germline values: CDR1 MNHEY, CDR2 SMNVEV (reference sequence). V gave up 4 bases and J gave up 3 bases, with 13 bases separating them.

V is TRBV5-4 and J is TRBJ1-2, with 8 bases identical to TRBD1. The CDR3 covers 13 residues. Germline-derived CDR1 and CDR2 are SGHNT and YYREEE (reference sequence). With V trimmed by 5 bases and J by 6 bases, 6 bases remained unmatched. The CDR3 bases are TGTGCCAGCAGGACCGGGACAGGCAATGGCTACACCTTC. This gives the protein CASRTGTGNGYTF.

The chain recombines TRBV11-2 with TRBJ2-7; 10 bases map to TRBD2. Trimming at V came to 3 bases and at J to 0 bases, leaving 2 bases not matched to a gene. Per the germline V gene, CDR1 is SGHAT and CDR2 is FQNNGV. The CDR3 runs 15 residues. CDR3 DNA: TGTGCCAGCAGCTTCGGACTAGCGGACTCCTACGAGCAGTACTTC. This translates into CASSFGLADSYEQYF.

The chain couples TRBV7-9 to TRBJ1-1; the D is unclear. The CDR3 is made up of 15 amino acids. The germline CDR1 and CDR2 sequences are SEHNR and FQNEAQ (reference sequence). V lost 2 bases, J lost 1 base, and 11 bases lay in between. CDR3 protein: CASSLLGSKNTEAFF. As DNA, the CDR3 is TGTGCCAGCAGCTTATTGGGCAGCAAGAACACTGAAGCTTTCTTT.

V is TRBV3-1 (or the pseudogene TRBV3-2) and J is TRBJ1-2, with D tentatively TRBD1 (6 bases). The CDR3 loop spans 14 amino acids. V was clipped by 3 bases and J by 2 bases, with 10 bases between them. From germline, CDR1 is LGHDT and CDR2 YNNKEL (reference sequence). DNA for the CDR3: TGTGCCAGCAGCCAGTACGGACAGAACTATGGCTACACCTTC. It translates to CASSQYGQNYGYTF.

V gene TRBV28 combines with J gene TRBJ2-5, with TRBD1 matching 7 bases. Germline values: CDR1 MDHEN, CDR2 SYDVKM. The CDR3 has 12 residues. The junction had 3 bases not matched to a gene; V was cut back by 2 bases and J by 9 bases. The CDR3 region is CASSLDRVAQYF. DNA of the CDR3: TGTGCCAGCAGTTTAGACAGGGTCGCCCAGTACTTC.

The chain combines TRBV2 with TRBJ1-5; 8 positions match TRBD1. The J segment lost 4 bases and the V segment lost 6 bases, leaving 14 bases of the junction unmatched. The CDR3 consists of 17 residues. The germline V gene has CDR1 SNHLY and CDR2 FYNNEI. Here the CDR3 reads CASSTTRGLPPNQPQHF. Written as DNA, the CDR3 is TGTGCCAGCAGCACCACCAGGGGGCTTCCCCCTAATCAGCCCCAGCATTTT.

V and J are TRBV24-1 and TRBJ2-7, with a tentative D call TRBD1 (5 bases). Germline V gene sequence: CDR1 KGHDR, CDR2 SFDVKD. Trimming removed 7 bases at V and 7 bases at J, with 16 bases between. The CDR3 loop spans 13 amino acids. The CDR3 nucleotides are TGTGCCACCAGGGGCCCCGCAGGGCCGGAGCAGTACTTC. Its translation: CATRGPAGPEQYF.